The T cell receptor (beta chain) under discussion was sequenced for a study of blood T cell repertoires in COVID-19. Sequencing was performed with immunoSEQ multiplex PCR; in TCRdb, only in-frame clones are kept and a portion is missing. The sample has around 100,000 clones, roughly 90% seen once. Germline V gives CDR1 KGHSH, CDR2 LQKENI. The CDR3 contains 14 residues. Trimming removed 3 bases at V and 1 base at J, with 10 bases between. About this clone: Other DNA sequences from this sample encode an identical CDR3 as well.

The chain combines TRBV18 with TRBJ2-7; tentative D call: TRBD1 (5 bases). The sequenced sample consisted of peripheral blood. The sequence derives from a man aged 60 to 69 with COVID-19, enrolled during active disease. The CDR3 coding sequence is TGTGCCAGCTCACCCTCAGACAGTTCCTACGAGCAGTACTTC. Its translation is CASSPSDSSYEQYF.